These 21 T cell receptor beta chains originate from one sample sequenced in a study of T-cell reconstitution after alpha-beta-depleted transplantation in children. Unique molecular identifiers featured in how the TCRbeta library was prepared. TCRdb fed the PCR reads into MiXCR, producing one record per CDR3 protein. The sample yields about 180,000 distinct CDR3 sequences, 8.5% to 14% seen once. The material was PBMCs, obtained before TCRalphabeta/CD19-depleted stem cell transplant. The receptor source for this set is a boy between 2 and 15 years old with acute myeloid leukemia, due to receive a stem cell transplant.

There are many counts of this clonotype. V gene TRBV6-5 combines with J gene TRBJ1-4; D remains ambiguous. The germline gives CDR1 MNHEY, CDR2 SVGAGI. With 1 base removed from V and 5 bases from J, the gap between germline ends came to 8 bases. The CDR3 totals 14 residues. CDR3 loop: CASSYLEGNEKLFF. In DNA, the CDR3 is TGTGCCAGCAGTTACTTAGAGGGAAATGAAAAACTGTTTTTT.

This clonotype has at least ten counts. The chain has TRBV7-9 and TRBJ1-2; D is unresolved. V was cut by 5 bases and J by 8 bases, with 15 bases left in between. CDR1 and CDR2 from the germline V gene are SEHNR and FQNEAQ (reference sequence). This CDR3 comprises 13 residues. The CDR3 DNA reads TGTGCCAGCAGCGCCGATCCTCCGCGCGGCTACACCTTC. Protein product: CASSADPPRGYTF.

This clonotype was seen repeatedly, ten times or more. This rearrangement joins TRBV7-2 to TRBJ2-1; D is ambiguous. CDR1 is SGHTA, CDR2 FQGNSA, per germline. V was trimmed by 4 bases and J by 11 bases, leaving 12 bases between them. This CDR3 has 12 amino acids. The chain's CDR3 is CASSSTPNQQFF. DNA of the CDR3: TGTGCCAGCAGCTCGACCCCAAATCAGCAGTTCTTC.

In its sample, this clonotype was seen a few times. The CDR3 loop reads CASSRQRTSGIRETQYF. The CDR3 DNA sequence: TGTGCCAGCAGCCGACAAAGGACTAGCGGGATCCGGGAGACCCAGTACTTC. V usage is TRBV3-1 and J usage is TRBJ2-5; TRBD2 matches at 12 bases. V trimming: 4 bases; J trimming: 5 bases; junction bases outside the gene matches: 11. CDR3 length: 17 amino acids. Germline V gene sequence: CDR1 LGHDT, CDR2 YNNKEL (reference sequence).

This clonotype was picked up many times. The chain recombines TRBV20-1 with TRBJ1-3; D remains unclear. V lost 5 bases to trimming and J lost 8 bases, with 19 bases between them. The CDR3 covers 14 residues. Germline assignment: CDR1 DFQATT and CDR2 SNEGSKA (reference sequence). In DNA form, the CDR3 reads TGCAGTGCTTGGGAGACTGGCCATAGTGACACCATATATTTT. It codes for CSAWETGHSDTIYF.

The table lists this clonotype with many counts. This rearrangement joins TRBV7-6 to TRBJ2-1; 8 nucleotides align to TRBD2. From germline, CDR1 is SGHVS and CDR2 FNYEAQ. CDR3 length: 15 residues. The trim removed 1 base at V and 6 bases at J, leaving 5 bases unmatched. Here the CDR3 reads CASSLEGAGVNEQFF. DNA for the CDR3: TGTGCCAGCAGCTTAGAGGGAGCGGGAGTCAATGAGCAGTTCTTC.

Many counts were recorded for this clonotype. V and J are TRBV6-1 and TRBJ1-6, with D uncertain. Trimming removed 6 bases from V and 5 bases from J, with 11 bases in between. CDR1 and CDR2 from the germline V gene are MNHNS and SASEGT. The CDR3 is made up of 14 amino acids. This CDR3 is CASSVTGNNSPLHF. DNA of the CDR3: TGTGCCAGCAGCGTGACGGGAAATAATTCACCCCTCCACTTT.

The chain joins TRBV6-4 to TRBJ2-7; 9 bases agree with TRBD1. The CDR3 covers 14 residues. J was trimmed by 3 bases and V by 8 bases; bases with no gene match: 8. Germline loops: CDR1 MRHNA, CDR2 SNTAGT. The CDR3 region is CASLPGTGIYEQYV. The CDR3 nucleotides read TGTGCCAGCTTACCCGGGACAGGGATCTACGAGCAGTACGTC.

This clonotype was recorded many times. The chain has TRBV5-6 and TRBJ1-1, with D possibly being TRBD1 (6 bases). V dropped 2 bases and J dropped 4 bases, with 12 bases sitting between them. Germline assignment: CDR1 SGHDT and CDR2 YYEEEE. This CDR3 has 14 amino acids. CDR3 region: CASSFGQLGTEAFF. The CDR3 nucleotides read TGTGCCAGCAGCTTCGGACAGCTAGGCACTGAAGCTTTCTTT.

The chain uses TRBV6-1 and TRBJ2-7; D possibly corresponds to TRBD2 (5 bases). V was cut by 4 bases and J by 1 base, with 11 bases left in between. The germline CDR1 and CDR2 sequences are MNHNS and SASEGT. The CDR3 is 14 residues long. The CDR3 DNA follows: TGTGCCAGCAGTGGTGAACGGGAATCCTACGAGCAGTACTTC. Encoded protein: CASSGERESYEQYF.

This clonotype was seen many times. The rearrangement uses TRBV28 and TRBJ1-2; 9 bases are shared with TRBD1. The CDR3 is 15 residues long. Germline loops: CDR1 MDHEN, CDR2 SYDVKM. J gave up 3 bases and V 6 bases, and 8 bases lay outside the gene matches. In DNA, the CDR3 is TGTGCCAGCAGCCGCGGCACAGGGGGCGACTATGGCTACACCTTC. Translating gives CASSRGTGGDYGYTF.

V gene TRBV19 combines with J gene TRBJ2-5; 14 nucleotides match TRBD2. The CDR3 consists of 17 residues. J lost 8 bases, V lost 6 bases, and 14 bases had no gene match. CDR1 is LNHDA and CDR2 is SQIVND in the germline V gene (reference sequence). The CDR3 region has the DNA TGTGCCAGTAGCCTCGGAATCACCGGGACTAGCGGGGGAACCCAGTACTTC. This sequence encodes CASSLGITGTSGGTQYF.

This clonotype was counted at least ten times. The chain couples TRBV3-1 to TRBJ2-3; D remains unclear. Germline lookup yields CDR1 LGHDT and CDR2 YNNKEL (reference sequence). V was pared by 4 bases and J by 1 base, with 6 bases between. The CDR3 is 13 residues long. CDR3: CASSLMGTDTQYF. For the CDR3, the DNA is TGTGCCAGCAGCCTAATGGGCACAGATACGCAGTATTTT.

This clonotype was observed at least ten times. The V and J genes are TRBV5-1 and TRBJ2-2; no definite D call. CDR3 length equals 15 residues. V shed 4 bases and J shed 6 bases, with 16 bases lying between them. Germline assignment: CDR1 SGHRS and CDR2 YFSETQ. CDR3: CASSPNVATAGELFF. In nucleotides, the CDR3 is TGCGCCAGCAGCCCAAACGTGGCTACGGCCGGGGAGCTGTTTTTT.

This clonotype has a count of ten or more. The chain combines TRBV7-9 with TRBJ1-2, with TRBD1 as a possible D gene (6 bases). Germline V lookup: CDR1 SEHNR, CDR2 FQNEAQ (reference sequence). The CDR3 spans 13 residues. With 7 bases removed from V and 8 bases from J, the gap between germline ends came to 17 bases. The CDR3 DNA follows: TGTGCCAGCATCCCGGAGGGGGGTAGGGGCTACACCTTC. Its translation is CASIPEGGRGYTF. The variable domain in full, with the rest retrieved from reference TRBV7-9 and TRBJ1-2, is DTGVSQNPRHKITKRGQNVTFRCDPISEHNRLYWYRQTLGQGPEFLTYFQNEAQLEKSRLLSDRFSAERPKGSFSTLEIQRTEQGDSAMYLCASIPEGGRGYTFGSGTRLTVV.

This clonotype was seen at least ten times. The rearrangement uses TRBV20-1 and TRBJ2-1; unclear D gene. Germline CDR1 reads DFQATT; CDR2 reads SNEGSKA (reference sequence). V lost 2 bases, J lost 1 base, and 12 bases lay in between. The CDR3 is 15 residues long. CDR3 nucleotides: TGCAGTGCTAGATGGGCGGAACATTCCTACAATGAGCAGTTCTTC. This translates into CSARWAEHSYNEQFF.

In its sample, this clonotype was seen many times. The J gene is TRBJ2-5, the V gene TRBV24-1; 10 positions match TRBD2. V was pared by 0 bases and J by 5 bases, with 14 bases of the junction left unmatched. This CDR3 spans 19 amino acids. CDR1 KGHDR and CDR2 SFDVKD come from the germline V gene. CDR3 in DNA: TGTGCCACCAGTGATTTGCGAGATAGGACTAGCGGTTCTGGGGAGACCCAGTACTTC. Its translation: CATSDLRDRTSGSGETQYF.

This clonotype was observed many times. The rearrangement joins TRBV20-1 to TRBJ1-5; possibly TRBD1 for D (5 bases). Germline-derived CDR1 and CDR2 are DFQATT and SNEGSKA (reference sequence). V was trimmed by 1 base and J by 0 bases, leaving 7 bases between them. The CDR3 extends over 14 amino acids. CDR3 sequence reads: CSARGGDSNQPQHF. The CDR3 region has the DNA TGCAGTGCTAGAGGGGGGGATAGCAATCAGCCCCAGCATTTT.

At least ten counts were recorded for this clonotype. The gene calls are TRBV7-6 and TRBJ1-5, with D tentatively TRBD1 (6 bases). This CDR3 spans 13 amino acids. Trimming shortened V by 0 bases and J by 7 bases, and 7 bases separated the two germline ends. Germline CDR1 is SGHVS and CDR2 is FNYEAQ. The CDR3 sequence is CASSLAQGQPQHF. In DNA, the CDR3 is TGTGCCAGCAGCTTAGCACAGGGACAGCCCCAGCATTTT.

In its sample, this clonotype was seen many times. The gene calls are TRBV5-6 and TRBJ1-2; D remains unclear. With 0 bases removed from V and 1 base from J, the gap between germline ends came to 10 bases. There are 15 residues in the CDR3. Germline V gene data show CDR1 as SGHDT and CDR2 as YYEEEE. The CDR3: CASSLALGLNYGYTF. The CDR3 bases are TGTGCCAGCAGCTTGGCCCTTGGGCTTAACTATGGCTACACCTTC.

This clonotype was observed many times. This chain connects TRBV5-5 to TRBJ2-7; tentatively, D is TRBD2 (7 bases). CDR3 length equals 18 residues. V lost 0 bases and J lost 0, with 19 bases in between. Germline CDR1 and CDR2: SGHKS and YYEKEE (reference sequence). The CDR3 loop is CASSLANKRGGLSYEQYF. CDR3 nucleotide sequence: TGTGCCAGCAGCTTGGCCAATAAAAGGGGGGGTCTCTCCTACGAGCAGTACTTC.